A selection of T cell receptor beta chains follows, all from one sample in a study of cytomegalovirus exposure and HLA in healthy donors. Assay used: immunoSEQ multiplex PCR; TCRdb lists only in-frame clones, some missing. The sample lists 150,000 or so clones; about 86% were seen once. The sample comprised PBMCs. The receptors shown here come from a woman aged 18-30 years in good health and CMV-seronegative. Each CDR3 is given with its conserved first and last residue. A D gene is named only where the DNA matches it firmly. Only some rows state a clone size, as once, few, many or a class for expanded clones.

cdr3_length clone_size d_call j_call v_call cdr3_aa cdr3_nt
18 few TRBD1 TRBJ2-6 TRBV10-3 CAISGPTGTRSGANVLTF TGTGCCATCAGTGGGCCGACAGGGACCCGTTCTGGGGCCAACGTCCTGACTTTC
14 once TRBD2 TRBJ2-3 TRBV6-5 CASSPGLSTDTQYF TGTGCCAGCAGTCCGGGACTAAGCACAGATACGCAGTATTTT
14 NA NA TRBJ2-5 TRBV7-9 CASSFTSGPETQYF TGTGCCAGCAGCTTTACGTCAGGGCCAGAGACCCAGTACTTC
22 NA TRBD2 TRBJ2-7 TRBV5-1 CASSPAGTSGGSVWSTPYEQYF TGCGCCAGCAGCCCGGCCGGGACTAGCGGGGGAAGCGTATGGTCCACACCCTACGAGCAGTACTTC
14 NA NA TRBJ1-1 TRBV18 CASSPDRGLKTAFF TGTGCCAGCTCACCAGATCGCGGGTTAAAGACGGCTTTCTTT
14 few NA TRBJ1-4 TRBV6-5 CASSYGQRDEKLFF TGTGCCAGCAGTTACGGACAGAGGGATGAAAAACTGTTTTTT
15 NA TRBD2 TRBJ2-2 TRBV5-1 CASSLGLAYPGELFF TGCGCCAGCAGCTTGGGACTAGCGTATCCCGGGGAGCTGTTTTTT
14 NA TRBD1 TRBJ1-2 TRBV2 CASRMGTGGESYTF TGTGCCAGCCGCATGGGGACAGGGGGGGAAAGCTACACCTTC
12 NA TRBD2 TRBJ2-1 TRBV18 CASSPRETEQFF TGTGCCAGCTCACCGCGGGAGACTGAGCAGTTCTTC
18 NA TRBD2 TRBJ2-1 TRBV4-2 CASSQETSGGAPYNEQFF TGTGCCAGCAGCCAAGAGACTAGCGGGGGGGCTCCCTACAATGAGCAGTTCTTC
12 NA NA TRBJ1-5 TRBV27 CASPTTNQPQHF TGTGCCAGCCCCACTACAAATCAGCCCCAGCATTTT
15 NA NA TRBJ2-7 TRBV27 CASSFGGPASYEQYF TGTGCCAGCAGTTTTGGAGGGCCCGCCTCCTACGAGCAGTACTTC
17 NA TRBD1 TRBJ1-3 TRBV9 CASSVSGTGWTGNTIYF TGTGCCAGCAGCGTATCAGGGACAGGCTGGACGGGGAACACCATATATTTT
12 NA NA TRBJ2-7 TRBV28 CASSFAQSKQYF TGTGCCAGCAGTTTCGCACAGTCCAAGCAGTACTTC
14 NA TRBD1 TRBJ2-5 TRBV28 CASSSRQGVETQYF TGTGCCAGCAGTTCCCGACAGGGCGTCGAGACCCAGTACTTC
13 NA NA TRBJ1-5 TRBV30 CAWRTGTDQPQHF TGTGCCTGGAGAACAGGGACCGATCAGCCCCAGCATTTT
12 NA NA TRBJ2-4 TRBV19 CASSTLKNIQYF TGTGCCAGTAGTACCCTCAAAAACATTCAGTACTTC
15 NA NA TRBJ1-6 TRBV28 CASTLVSSYNSPLHF TGTGCCAGCACCCTCGTTAGCTCCTATAATTCACCCCTCCACTTT
13 NA NA TRBJ1-6 TRBV7-2 CASSVQTLAPLHF TGTGCCAGCAGCGTTCAGACTCTGGCACCCCTCCACTTT
16 once TRBD2 TRBJ2-2 TRBV9 CASSVGLAGDTGELFF TGTGCCAGCAGCGTCGGACTAGCGGGGGACACCGGGGAGCTGTTTTTT
12 NA NA TRBJ1-2 TRBV30 CAWSPGNYGYTF TGTGCCTGGAGTCCGGGGAACTATGGCTACACCTTC
13 NA TRBD1 TRBJ2-5 TRBV7-6 CASSLDRAQTQYF TGTGCCAGCAGCTTGGACAGGGCCCAGACCCAGTACTTC
11 NA NA TRBJ2-5 TRBV2 CASRGEETQYF TGTGCCAGCAGGGGAGAGGAGACCCAGTACTTC
15 NA TRBD2 TRBJ2-5 TRBV14 CASSWRRGFRETQYF TGTGCCAGCAGCTGGAGGCGGGGGTTTCGAGAGACCCAGTACTTC
13 NA NA TRBJ2-1 TRBV7-9 CASGGQGPNEQFF TGTGCCAGCGGGGGACAAGGCCCCAATGAGCAGTTCTTC
14 once TRBD2 TRBJ2-7 TRBV19 CASSMASGNYEQYF TGTGCCAGTAGTATGGCTAGCGGGAACTACGAGCAGTACTTC
13 NA NA TRBJ1-2 TRBV28 CASSLQTLIGYTF TGTGCCAGCAGTTTACAGACACTGATTGGCTACACCTTC